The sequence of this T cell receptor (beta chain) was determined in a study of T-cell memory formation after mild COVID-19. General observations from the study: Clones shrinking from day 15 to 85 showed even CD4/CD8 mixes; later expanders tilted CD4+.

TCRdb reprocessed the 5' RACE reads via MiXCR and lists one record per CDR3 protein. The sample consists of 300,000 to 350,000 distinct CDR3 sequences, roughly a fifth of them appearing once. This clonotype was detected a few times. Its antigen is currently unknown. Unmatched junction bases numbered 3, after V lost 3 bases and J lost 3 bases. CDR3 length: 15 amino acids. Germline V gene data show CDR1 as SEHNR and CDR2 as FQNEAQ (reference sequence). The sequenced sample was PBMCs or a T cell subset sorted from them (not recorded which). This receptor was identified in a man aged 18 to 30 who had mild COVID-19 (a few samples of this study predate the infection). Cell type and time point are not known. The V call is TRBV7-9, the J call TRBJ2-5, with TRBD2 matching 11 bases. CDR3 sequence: CASSFLAGGEETQYF. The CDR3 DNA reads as TGTGCCAGCAGCTTTCTAGCGGGGGGCGAAGAGACCCAGTACTTC.